These 16 T cell receptor beta chains were sequenced from one sample in a study of response to subunit inactivated influenza vaccine. TCRdb reprocessed the RT-PCR reads via MiXCR and lists one record per CDR3 protein. Of about 540,000 distinct CDR3 sequences in the sample, less than 25% were seen once. The same data also contributed to another study, on T cells expressing NK-cell markers. That report notes: A 5'RACE template switching approach incorporating UMIs was used to make TCR beta cDNA.

The input for sequencing was CD4+ T cells sorted from PBMCs, taken approximately 12 days after vaccination. These TCRs come from a man over 45 who received an inactivated influenza vaccine.

The rearrangement links TRBV7-3 to TRBJ2-1; TRBD2 aligns across 11 bases. V was pared by 0 bases and J by 9 bases, with 7 bases of the junction left unmatched. In germline, CDR1 is SGHTA, CDR2 FQGTGA. This CDR3 comprises 16 residues. The CDR3 nucleotides are TGTGCCAGCAGCTTAACCGGGACTAGCGGCTCCGGTGAGCAGTTCTTC. It encodes CASSLTGTSGSGEQFF.

This clonotype was counted only a few times. The rearrangement uses TRBV4-1 and TRBJ1-6; TRBD1 aligns across 10 bases. The CDR3 has 15 amino acids. V lost 5 bases, J lost 9 bases, and 7 bases stayed unmatched. Per the germline V gene, CDR1 is MGHRA and CDR2 is YSYEKL. DNA for the CDR3: TGCGCCAGCAGCGAACGGGGGACAGGGGTTTCACCCCTCCACTTT. It codes for CASSERGTGVSPLHF.

This clonotype was found a few times. The chain carries TRBV9 and TRBJ2-6; D ambiguous. The V gene's germline CDR1 is SGDLS and CDR2 YYNGEE. There are 16 residues in the CDR3. Trimming cost V 0 bases and J 0 bases, with 7 bases left between them. CDR3 region: CASSVGRSSGANVLTF. The CDR3 DNA is TGTGCCAGCAGCGTAGGGCGGAGCTCTGGGGCCAACGTCCTGACTTTC.

This clonotype was seen a handful of times. The gene calls are TRBV4-2 and TRBJ2-1; 10 bases match TRBD2. CDR1 and CDR2 from the germline V gene are LGHNA and YNFKEQ. The V and J ends lost 2 bases and 12 bases, in that order; junction bases with no gene match: 16. The CDR3 is 17 amino acids. CDR3 protein: CASSQTPGLAAPGGQFF. The CDR3 nucleotides read TGTGCCAGCAGCCAAACCCCCGGACTAGCGGCCCCCGGTGGGCAGTTCTTC.

This clonotype has a handful of counts. This rearrangement joins TRBV4-2 to TRBJ2-1; D tentatively fits TRBD1 or TRBD2 (5 bases each). This CDR3 is built from 14 residues. Deletions cut 1 base from V and 8 bases from J, with 12 bases between. Germline V CDR1 and CDR2: LGHNA, YNFKEQ. In DNA form, the CDR3 reads TGTGCCAGCAGCCAAGGGCAGGGAGTGTATGAGCAGTTCTTC. This gives the protein CASSQGQGVYEQFF.

This rearrangement joins TRBV6-1 to TRBJ2-7, with D unclear. The CDR3 runs 14 residues. The V end was cut by 7 bases, the J end by 3 bases, with 16 bases between. From germline, CDR1 is MNHNS and CDR2 SASEGT. The CDR3, as DNA: TGTGCCAGCACCCGGGCCGTCCATGGCTACGAGCAGTACTTC. Encoded protein: CASTRAVHGYEQYF.

This clonotype was seen a handful of times. The chain couples TRBV28 to TRBJ2-1, with 7 nucleotides matching TRBD1. This CDR3 is 17 amino acids long. J lost 4 bases, V lost 4 bases, and 13 bases had no gene match. In germline, CDR1 is MDHEN, CDR2 SYDVKM. The CDR3 region has the DNA TGTGCCAGCAGTTCCGGGACAGACCCCTTTAGGTACAATGAGCAGTTCTTC. Protein: CASSSGTDPFRYNEQFF.

This clonotype appeared a few times. The CDR3 here is CASSSGDSSWYEQFF. Here the CDR3 DNA reads TGTGCCAGCAGCTCAGGCGACAGTTCATGGTATGAGCAGTTCTTC. The rearrangement joins TRBV7-9 to TRBJ2-1, with D perhaps matching TRBD1 (5 bases). This CDR3 has 15 residues. Germline V gene sequence: CDR1 SEHNR, CDR2 FQNEAQ (reference sequence). V was pared by 4 bases and J by 8 bases, with 18 bases between.

The chain employs TRBV9 and TRBJ1-5; D perhaps matches TRBD1 (5 bases). Germline V gene data show CDR1 as SGDLS and CDR2 as YYNGEE. Between the trimmed V and J ends, which lost 5 bases and 4 bases, there was a span of 16 bases. The CDR3 has 15 amino acids. The CDR3 reads CASRLLRAGNQPQHF. The CDR3 bases are TGTGCCAGCAGACTACTCAGGGCTGGGAATCAGCCCCAGCATTTT.

There are a few counts of this clonotype. The CDR3 sequence: CASSLGGGQGNEQYF. CDR3 nucleotides: TGTGCCAGCAGCTTAGGTGGGGGACAGGGGAACGAGCAGTACTTC. The J gene is TRBJ2-7, the V gene TRBV7-2, with 10 bases lining up with TRBD1. V trimming: 1 base; J trimming: 5 bases; junction bases outside the gene matches: 5. Germline V gene lookup returns CDR1 SGHTA and CDR2 FQGNSA. The CDR3 length is 15 residues. The full variable domain, completed using reference TRBV7-2 and TRBJ2-7, is GAGVSQSPSNKVTEKGKDVELRCDPISGHTALYWYRQSLGQGLEFLIYFQGNSAPDKSGLPSDRFSAERTGGSVSTLTIQRTQQEDSAVYLCASSLGGGQGNEQYFGPGTRLTVT.

The J gene is TRBJ1-3, the V gene TRBV12-3 or TRBV12-4; no definite D call. CDR3 length equals 15 residues. Trimming took off 3 bases at V and 2 bases at J, with 11 bases between the two ends. CDR3 sequence (DNA): TGTGCCAGCAGTTTGACACCGCTAGCTGGAAACACCATATATTTT. As protein: CASSLTPLAGNTIYF.

This clonotype has more than one count but fewer than ten. The V call is TRBV29-1, the J call TRBJ2-7; D call uncertain. The germline V gene has CDR1 SQVTM and CDR2 ANQGSEA. V was pared by 4 bases and J by 3 bases, with 7 bases between. The CDR3 runs 11 residues. As DNA, the CDR3 is TGCAGCGTTGTGGCACACTACGAGCAGTACTTC. It codes for CSVVAHYEQYF.

This sequence joins TRBV30 and TRBJ2-1; D ambiguous. The CDR3 is made up of 20 amino acids. Germline CDR1 reads GTSNPN; CDR2 reads SVGIG (reference sequence). V lost 4 bases, J lost 7 bases, and 35 bases lay in between. The chain's CDR3 is CAWTASPSAISSVQRNEQFF. CDR3 nucleotides: TGTGCCTGGACGGCCTCCCCATCCGCGATTTCTTCGGTACAAAGGAATGAGCAGTTCTTC.

This clonotype was counted between two and nine times. The V call is TRBV6-5, the J call TRBJ1-6, with no clear D. The CDR3 runs 15 residues. Per the germline V gene, CDR1 is MNHEY and CDR2 is SVGAGI. Trimming shortened V by 0 bases and J by 8 bases, and 11 bases separated the two germline ends. CDR3: CASSYSVVRDSPLHF. CDR3 DNA: TGTGCCAGCAGTTACTCGGTGGTCAGAGATTCACCCCTCCACTTT.

The genes are TRBV5-1 and TRBJ2-7; D perhaps matches TRBD2 (6 bases). The CDR3 has 16 residues. V was cut by 4 bases and J by 0 bases, with 17 bases left in between. Looked up from germline, CDR1 is SGHRS and CDR2 is YFSETQ. DNA of the CDR3: TGCGCCAGCAGCAAAACCGGGACTTTTAGCTCCTACGAGCAGTACTTC. Translation: CASSKTGTFSSYEQYF.

This chain links TRBV29-1 with TRBJ2-3, with unresolved D. The germline CDR1 and CDR2 sequences are SQVTM and ANQGSEA. The CDR3 length is 13 residues. Trimming stripped 5 bases from V and 0 bases from J, with 9 bases between. The CDR3 DNA is TGCAGCGTTTTCCAGATTAGCACAGATACGCAGTATTTT. Its protein product is CSVFQISTDTQYF.